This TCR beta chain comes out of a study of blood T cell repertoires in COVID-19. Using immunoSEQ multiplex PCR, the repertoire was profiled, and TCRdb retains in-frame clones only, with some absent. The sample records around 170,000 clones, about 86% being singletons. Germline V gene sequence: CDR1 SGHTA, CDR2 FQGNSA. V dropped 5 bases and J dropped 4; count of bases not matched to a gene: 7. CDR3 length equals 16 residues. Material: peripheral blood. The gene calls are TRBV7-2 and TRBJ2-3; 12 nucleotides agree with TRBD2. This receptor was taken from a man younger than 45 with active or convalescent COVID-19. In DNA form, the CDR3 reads TGTGCCAGCAGCACCCGACTAGCGGGAGCGGCAGATACGCAGTATTTT. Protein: CASSTRLAGAADTQYF.